This T cell receptor (beta chain) stems from a study of OX40 agonist ivuxolimab in advanced cancers. Overall study context: An agonistic anti-OX40 (CD134) antibody, ivuxolimab, was used to treat the patients. Patients achieving partial responses numbered three: one hepatocellular carcinoma case and two cutaneous melanoma cases.

Study results and caveats: At 0.1 to 3.0 mg/kg and by week 6, clonal expansion occurred in CD4+ and CD8+ blood T cells. Fewer expanded clones were found on average in CD4+ than in CD8+ T cells.

Germline assignment: CDR1 SGHAT and CDR2 FQNNGV. This CDR3 is built from 16 residues. V lost 2 bases to trimming and J lost 0 bases, with 11 bases between them. Sequenced by immunoSEQ multiplex PCR; TCRdb stores in-frame clones only, minus some. This table has roughly 80,000 clones, about nine tenths appearing once. The sample holds one count of this clone. As yet, its antigen is unknown. The input for sequencing was CD4+ or CD8+ T cells sorted from blood, taken in a trial of the OX40 agonist ivuxolimab. The sequence derives from an adult with an advanced solid tumor such as melanoma, head and neck, liver or kidney cancer. The chain employs TRBV11-2 and TRBJ2-1; D is ambiguous. CDR3 coding DNA: TGTGCCAGCAGCTTACGGCCCGATAGCTCCTACAATGAGCAGTTCTTC. Translated: CASSLRPDSSYNEQFF.